This TCR beta chain was observed in a study of T cell responses to AZD1222 COVID-19 vaccine (dated by TCRdb to the early 2020s). Regarding the research as a whole: Because spike-specific TCR depth and breadth did not differ between the two schedules, AZD1222 recipients who got a second dose at roughly 4 weeks were pooled with those who got a second dose at roughly 12 weeks. A total of 230 to 250 trial participants underwent TCR sequencing, of whom around 210 had received two doses of AZD1222 and some 25 had received two doses of the MenACWY control vaccine. Trial participants were enrolled by age into 18-55, 56-69 and 70-plus year subgroups, with around 140, 26 and 57 TCR-sequenced participants respectively. Here is what the overall study found, with its caveats: In the small 56-69-year group, the increase in depth fell short of significance, most likely because of low power. Participants were mostly white British and included more females than males, and it was suggested by the authors that clonal diversity may have been underestimated. Because no day 14 peak-response samples were available, the repertoires could be characterized only after the peak T cell response. Conclusions about previously exposed vaccinees are limited, since just 6 or 7 AZD1222 recipients were seropositive for SARS-CoV-2 at baseline. Vaccine-associated CD4 TCRs spanned the whole spike protein, with dominant responses in regions 160-218 and 743-854. Reportedly, almost half of the unique spike-specific TCRs recognized epitopes lying outside the regions that are mutated in the B.1.351 and B.1.1.7 variants. Spike-specific TCR breadth and depth rose significantly after two AZD1222 doses compared with day 0 and with MenACWY recipients.

For this clone: This clone's antigen is unknown. Base qualities are not recorded, but no much larger clone differs from it by a single base.

The time point label, as the study defines it: baseline before first vaccination. The vaccinee samples were drawn from two UK trials, COV001 and COV002, one of which was a single-blind randomized controlled phase 2/3 trial testing AZD1222 (ChAdOx1 nCoV-19) in healthy adults. For TCRbeta chain sequencing, PBMC samples were collected from trial participants at day 0 and at day 28 after the second dose. The CDR3 regions of human TCRbeta chains were subjected to immunosequencing. The paper's data handling went like this. Repertoire TCRs were matched against a reference library of SARS-CoV-2-specific TCRs generated with the MIRA antigen-specificity platform. Breadth meant the fraction of unique TCRs that were SARS-CoV-2-associated, whereas depth meant the fraction of total T cells that were SARS-CoV-2-associated. Each spike-specific TCR was assigned to its reactive spike region and to a CD4 or CD8 class using the MIRA data. Log10-transformed breadth and depth values were compared by one-way ANOVA with Sidak's multiple comparisons tests. TCRdb took this table from immuneACCESS and kept in-frame rearrangements with V and J called. Such tables lack part of the clones; where checked against another copy, unresolved V genes explain under half of the gap, and the rest is unexplained. The D gene and trimming were derived from the DNA, and the V and J assignments and clone size from that table. The sample table holds about 100,000 clones, of which roughly 90% were seen once. Together, the top ten hold 2.5% to 3% of the sample.

The germline V gene encodes CDR1 KGHSH and CDR2 LQKENI. Clipping removes 5 bases from V and 6 bases from J, with 2 as the unmatched junction base count. Including the terminal cysteine and phenylalanine, the CDR3 comprises 15 residues. The only DNA kept is the CDR3, 45 bases in frame from the first base. The origin of this receptor is an adult in good health. The rearranged chain carries TRBV18 and TRBJ1-6; 12 bases in the junction line up with TRBD1. The sequencing here drew on peripheral blood, taken on day 0 of AZD1222 vaccination. The CDR3 protein sequence reads: CASSTGQGANSPLHF. Read as DNA, the sequence is TGTGCCAGCTCAACGGGACAGGGGGCTAATTCACCCCTCCACTTT.